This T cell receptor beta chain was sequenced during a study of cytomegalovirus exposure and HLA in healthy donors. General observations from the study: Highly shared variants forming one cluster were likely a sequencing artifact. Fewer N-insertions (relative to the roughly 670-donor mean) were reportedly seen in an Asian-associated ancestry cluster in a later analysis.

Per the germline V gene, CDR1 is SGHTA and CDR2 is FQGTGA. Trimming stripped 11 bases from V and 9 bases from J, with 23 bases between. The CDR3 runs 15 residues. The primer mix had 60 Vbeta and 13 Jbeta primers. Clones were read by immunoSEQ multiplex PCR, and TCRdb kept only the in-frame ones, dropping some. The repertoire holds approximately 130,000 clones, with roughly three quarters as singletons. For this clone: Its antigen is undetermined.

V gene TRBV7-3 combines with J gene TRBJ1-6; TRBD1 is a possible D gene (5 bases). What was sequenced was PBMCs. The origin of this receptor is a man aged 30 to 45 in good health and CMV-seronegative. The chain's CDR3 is CASQLGQGGSSPLHF. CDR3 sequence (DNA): TGTGCCTCCCAGCTAGGGCAGGGAGGTAGTTCACCCCTCCACTTT. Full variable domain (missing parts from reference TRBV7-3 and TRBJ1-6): GAGVSQTPSNKVTEKGKYVELRCDPISGHTALYWYRQSLGQGPEFLIYFQGTGAADDSGLPNDRFFAVRPEGSVSTLKIQRTERGDSAVYLCASQLGQGGSSPLHFGNGTRLTVT.